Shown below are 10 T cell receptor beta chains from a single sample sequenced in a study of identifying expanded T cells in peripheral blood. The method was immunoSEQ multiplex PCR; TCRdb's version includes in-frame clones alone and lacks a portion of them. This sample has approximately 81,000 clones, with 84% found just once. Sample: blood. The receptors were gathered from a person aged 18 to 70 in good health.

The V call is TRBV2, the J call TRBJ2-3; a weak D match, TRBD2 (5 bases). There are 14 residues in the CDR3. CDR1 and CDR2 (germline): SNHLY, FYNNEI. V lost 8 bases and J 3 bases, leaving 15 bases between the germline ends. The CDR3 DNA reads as TGTGCCAGCGTTCGTCGAGAGCGGACAGATACGCAGTATTTT. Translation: CASVRRERTDTQYF. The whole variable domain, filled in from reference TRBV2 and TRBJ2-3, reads EPEVTQTPSHQVTQMGQEVILRCVPISNHLYFYWYRQILGQKVEFLVSFYNNEISEKSEIFDDQFSVERPDGSNFTLKIRSTKLEDSAMYFCASVRRERTDTQYFGPGTRLTVL.

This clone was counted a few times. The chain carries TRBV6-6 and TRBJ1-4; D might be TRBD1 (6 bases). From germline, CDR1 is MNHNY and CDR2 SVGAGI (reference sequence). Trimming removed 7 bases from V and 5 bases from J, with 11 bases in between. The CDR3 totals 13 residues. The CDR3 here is CASTGEENEKLFF. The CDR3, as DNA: TGTGCCAGCACAGGGGAGGAGAATGAAAAACTGTTTTTT.

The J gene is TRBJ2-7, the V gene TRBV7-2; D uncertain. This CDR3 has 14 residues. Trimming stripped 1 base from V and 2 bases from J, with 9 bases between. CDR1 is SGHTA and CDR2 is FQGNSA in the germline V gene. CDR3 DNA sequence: TGTGCCAGCAGCTTAGGAGGAGAACCCTACGAGCAGTACTTC. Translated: CASSLGGEPYEQYF.

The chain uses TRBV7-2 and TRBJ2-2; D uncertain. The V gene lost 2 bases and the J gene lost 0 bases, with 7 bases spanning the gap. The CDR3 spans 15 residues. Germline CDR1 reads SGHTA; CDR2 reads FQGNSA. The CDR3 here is CASSLFRSNTGELFF. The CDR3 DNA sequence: TGTGCCAGCAGCTTATTCCGCTCGAACACCGGGGAGCTGTTTTTT.

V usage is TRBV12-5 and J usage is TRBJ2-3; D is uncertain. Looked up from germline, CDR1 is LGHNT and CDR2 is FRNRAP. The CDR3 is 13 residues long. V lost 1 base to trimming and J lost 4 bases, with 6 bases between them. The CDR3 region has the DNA TGTGCTAGTGGTTTGGAGGTCGCAGATACGCAGTATTTT. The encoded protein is CASGLEVADTQYF.

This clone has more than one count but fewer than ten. The CDR3 reads CASMGYGYTF. The CDR3 DNA follows: TGTGCCAGTATGGGCTATGGCTACACCTTC. V is TRBV19 and J is TRBJ1-2; D unresolved. The CDR3 extends over 10 amino acids. Germline lookup yields CDR1 LNHDA and CDR2 SQIVND (reference sequence). Between the trimmed V and J ends, which lost 7 bases and 4 bases, there was a span of 4 bases.

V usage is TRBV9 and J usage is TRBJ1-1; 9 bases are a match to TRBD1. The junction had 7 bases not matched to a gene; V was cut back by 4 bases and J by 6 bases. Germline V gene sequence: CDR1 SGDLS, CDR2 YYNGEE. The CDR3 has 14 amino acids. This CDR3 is CASSPGTGWAEAFF. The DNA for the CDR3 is TGTGCCAGCAGCCCCGGGACAGGGTGGGCTGAAGCTTTCTTT.

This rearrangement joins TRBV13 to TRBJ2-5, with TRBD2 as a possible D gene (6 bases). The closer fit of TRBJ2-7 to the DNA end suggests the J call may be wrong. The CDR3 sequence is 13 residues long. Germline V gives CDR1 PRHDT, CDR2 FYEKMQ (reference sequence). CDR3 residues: CASSPLGGGEQYF. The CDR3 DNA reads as TGTGCCAGCAGCCCTTTGGGGGGTGGCGAGCAGTACTTC.

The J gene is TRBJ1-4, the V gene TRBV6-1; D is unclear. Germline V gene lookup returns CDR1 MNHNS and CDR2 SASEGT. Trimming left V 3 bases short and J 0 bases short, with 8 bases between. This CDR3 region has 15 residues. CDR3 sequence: CASSDPGSTNEKLFF. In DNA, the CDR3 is TGTGCCAGCAGTGATCCAGGATCAACTAATGAAAAACTGTTTTTT.

The CDR3 bases are TGTGCCAGCAGCTTAGGCGGAACCATCAATGAAAAACTGTTTTTT. This gives the protein CASSLGGTINEKLFF. The rearrangement joins TRBV11-2 to TRBJ1-4; no firm D call. Germline values: CDR1 SGHAT, CDR2 FQNNGV. V dropped 1 base and J dropped 5 bases, with 11 bases sitting between them. This CDR3 comprises 15 residues.